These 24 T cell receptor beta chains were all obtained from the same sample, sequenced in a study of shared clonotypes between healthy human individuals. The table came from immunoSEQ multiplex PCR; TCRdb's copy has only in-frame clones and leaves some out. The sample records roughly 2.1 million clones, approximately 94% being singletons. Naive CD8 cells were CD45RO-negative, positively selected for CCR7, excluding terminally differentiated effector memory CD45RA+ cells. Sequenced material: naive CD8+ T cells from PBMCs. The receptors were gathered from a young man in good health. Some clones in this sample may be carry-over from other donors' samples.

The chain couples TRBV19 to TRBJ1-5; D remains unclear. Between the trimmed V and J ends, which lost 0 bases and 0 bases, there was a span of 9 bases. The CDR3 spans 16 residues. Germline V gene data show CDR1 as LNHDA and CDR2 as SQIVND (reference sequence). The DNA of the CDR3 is TGTGCCAGTAGTATAGATCTTAAGTATAGCAATCAGCCCCAGCATTTT. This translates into CASSIDLKYSNQPQHF.

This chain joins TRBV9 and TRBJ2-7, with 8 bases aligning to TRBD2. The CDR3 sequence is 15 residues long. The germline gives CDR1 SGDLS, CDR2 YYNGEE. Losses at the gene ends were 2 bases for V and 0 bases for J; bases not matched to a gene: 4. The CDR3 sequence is CASSVGGVPSYEQYF. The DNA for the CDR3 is TGTGCCAGCAGCGTCGGGGGGGTTCCCTCCTACGAGCAGTACTTC.

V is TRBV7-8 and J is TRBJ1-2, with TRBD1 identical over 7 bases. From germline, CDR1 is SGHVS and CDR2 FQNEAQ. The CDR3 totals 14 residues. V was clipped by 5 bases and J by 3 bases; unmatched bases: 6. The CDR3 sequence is CASSLGGQDYGYTF. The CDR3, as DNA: TGTGCCAGCAGCCTAGGCGGACAGGACTATGGCTACACCTTC.

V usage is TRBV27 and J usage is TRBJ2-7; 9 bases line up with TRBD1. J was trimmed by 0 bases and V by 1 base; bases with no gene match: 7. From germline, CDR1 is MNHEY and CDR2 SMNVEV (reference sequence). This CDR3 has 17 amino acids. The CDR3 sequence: CASSLYFRDRASYEQYF. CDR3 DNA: TGTGCCAGCAGTTTATATTTCCGGGACAGGGCCTCCTACGAGCAGTACTTC.

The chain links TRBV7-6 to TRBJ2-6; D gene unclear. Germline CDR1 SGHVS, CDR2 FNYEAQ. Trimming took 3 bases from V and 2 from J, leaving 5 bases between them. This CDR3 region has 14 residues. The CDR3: CASSFVPGANVLTF. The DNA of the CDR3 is TGTGCCAGCAGCTTCGTCCCTGGGGCCAACGTCCTGACTTTC.

DNA of the CDR3: TGTGCCAGCACCCAACTGGTGAGGGTTGAGGGCTACACCTTC. Its protein is CASTQLVRVEGYTF. The chain employs TRBV28 and TRBJ1-2; D remains ambiguous. Germline loops: CDR1 MDHEN, CDR2 SYDVKM. The CDR3 loop spans 14 amino acids. Trimming took 7 bases from V and 8 from J, leaving 20 bases between them.

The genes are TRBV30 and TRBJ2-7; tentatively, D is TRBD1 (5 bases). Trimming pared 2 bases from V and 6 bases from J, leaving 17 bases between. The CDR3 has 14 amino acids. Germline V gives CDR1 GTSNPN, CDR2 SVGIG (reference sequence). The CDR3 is CAWSLGTGVSEQYF. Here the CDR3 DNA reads TGTGCCTGGAGTCTGGGAACAGGTGTAAGCGAGCAGTACTTC.

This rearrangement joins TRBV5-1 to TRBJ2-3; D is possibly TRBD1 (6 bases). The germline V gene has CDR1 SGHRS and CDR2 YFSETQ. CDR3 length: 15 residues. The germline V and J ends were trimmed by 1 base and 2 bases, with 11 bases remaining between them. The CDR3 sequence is CASSLRPGDTDTQYF. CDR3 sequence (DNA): TGCGCCAGCAGCTTGCGGCCAGGGGACACAGATACGCAGTATTTT.

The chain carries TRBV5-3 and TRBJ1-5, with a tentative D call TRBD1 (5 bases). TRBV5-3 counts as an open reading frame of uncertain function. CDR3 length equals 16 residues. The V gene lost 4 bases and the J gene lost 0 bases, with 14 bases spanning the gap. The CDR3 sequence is CARSPPGTLSNQPQHF. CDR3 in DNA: TGTGCCAGAAGCCCGCCTGGGACCCTTAGCAATCAGCCCCAGCATTTT.

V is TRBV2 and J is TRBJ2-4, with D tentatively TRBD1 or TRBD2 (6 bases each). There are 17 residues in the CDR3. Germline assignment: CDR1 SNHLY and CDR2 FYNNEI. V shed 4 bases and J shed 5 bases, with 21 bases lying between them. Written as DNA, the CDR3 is TGTGCCAGCAGTGGGGTCTGGGACAAGGAGGGAGAAAACATTCAGTACTTC. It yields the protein CASSGVWDKEGENIQYF.

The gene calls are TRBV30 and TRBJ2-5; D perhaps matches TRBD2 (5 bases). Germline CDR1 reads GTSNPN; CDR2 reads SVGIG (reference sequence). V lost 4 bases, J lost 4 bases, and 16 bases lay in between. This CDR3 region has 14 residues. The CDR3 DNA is TGTGCCTGGACCCGGGGTGGGTATGGAGAGACCCAGTACTTC. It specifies CAWTRGGYGETQYF. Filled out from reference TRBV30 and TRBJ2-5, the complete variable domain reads SQTIHQWPATLVQPVGSPLSLECTVEGTSNPNLYWYRQAAGRGLQLLFYSVGIGQISSEVPQNLSASRPQDRQFILSSKKLLLSDSGFYLCAWTRGGYGETQYFGPGTRLLVL.

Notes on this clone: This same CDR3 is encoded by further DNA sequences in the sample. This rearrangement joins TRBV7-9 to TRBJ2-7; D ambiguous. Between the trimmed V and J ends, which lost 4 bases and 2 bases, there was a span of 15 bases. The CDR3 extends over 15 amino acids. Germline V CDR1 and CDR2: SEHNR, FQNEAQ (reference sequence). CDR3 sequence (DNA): TGTGCCAGCAGCTCGTTGTCCGGAAGGGCCTACGAGCAGTACTTC. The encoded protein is CASSSLSGRAYEQYF.

CDR3 in amino acids: CASSGAGGRAEAFF. The CDR3 region has the DNA TGTGCCAGCAGCGGTGCGGGGGGGCGGGCCGAGGCTTTCTTT. The chain recombines TRBV5-7 with TRBJ1-1; weak D call: TRBD1 (6 bases). TRBV5-7 is an ORF, and what it does is uncertain. This CDR3 contains 14 residues. With 4 bases removed from V and 11 bases from J, the gap between germline ends came to 21 bases.

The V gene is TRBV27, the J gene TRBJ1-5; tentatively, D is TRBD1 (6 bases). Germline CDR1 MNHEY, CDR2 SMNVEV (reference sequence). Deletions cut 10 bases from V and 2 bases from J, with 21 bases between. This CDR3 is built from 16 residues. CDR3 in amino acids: CATGRGAASRNQPQHF. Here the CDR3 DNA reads TGTGCCACAGGGCGGGGGGCGGCCAGTCGCAATCAGCCCCAGCATTTT.

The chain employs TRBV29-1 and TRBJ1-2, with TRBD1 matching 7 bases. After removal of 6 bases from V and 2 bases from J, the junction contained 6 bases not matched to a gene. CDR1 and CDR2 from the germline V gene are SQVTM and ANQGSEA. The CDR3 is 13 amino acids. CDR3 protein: CSVRPGGNYGYTF. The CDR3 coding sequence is TGCAGCGTCCGCCCAGGGGGGAACTATGGCTACACCTTC. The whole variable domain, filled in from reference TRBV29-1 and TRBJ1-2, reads SAVISQKPSRDICQRGTSLTIQCQVDSQVTMMFWYRQQPGQSLTLIATANQGSEATYESGFVIDKFPISRPNLTFSTLTVSNMSPEDSSIYLCSVRPGGNYGYTFGSGTRLTVV.

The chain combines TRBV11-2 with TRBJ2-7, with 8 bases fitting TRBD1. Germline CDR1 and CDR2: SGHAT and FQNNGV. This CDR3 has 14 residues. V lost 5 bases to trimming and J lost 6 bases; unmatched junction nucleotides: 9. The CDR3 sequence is CASSRRDRFGEQYF. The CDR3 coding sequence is TGTGCCAGCAGCCGACGGGACAGGTTCGGCGAGCAGTACTTC.

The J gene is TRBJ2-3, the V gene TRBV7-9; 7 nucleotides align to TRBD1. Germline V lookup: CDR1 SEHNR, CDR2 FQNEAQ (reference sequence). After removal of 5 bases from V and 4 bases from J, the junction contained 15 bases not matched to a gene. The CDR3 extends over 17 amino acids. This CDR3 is CASSRGGEFLSADTQYF. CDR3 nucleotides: TGTGCCAGCAGCCGAGGGGGCGAGTTTTTATCTGCAGATACGCAGTATTTT.

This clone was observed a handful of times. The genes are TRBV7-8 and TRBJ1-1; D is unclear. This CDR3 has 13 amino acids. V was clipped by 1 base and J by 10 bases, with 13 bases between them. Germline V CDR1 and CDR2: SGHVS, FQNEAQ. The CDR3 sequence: CASSLGVEGGAFF. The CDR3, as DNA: TGTGCCAGCAGCTTAGGGGTCGAAGGAGGAGCTTTCTTT.

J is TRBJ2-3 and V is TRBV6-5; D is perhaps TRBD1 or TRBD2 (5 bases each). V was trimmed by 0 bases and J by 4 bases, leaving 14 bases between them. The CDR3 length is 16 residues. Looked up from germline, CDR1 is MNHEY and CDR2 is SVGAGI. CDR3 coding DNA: TGTGCCAGCAGTTACTCGTCCGGGACGTCCGCAGATACGCAGTATTTT. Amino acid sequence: CASSYSSGTSADTQYF.

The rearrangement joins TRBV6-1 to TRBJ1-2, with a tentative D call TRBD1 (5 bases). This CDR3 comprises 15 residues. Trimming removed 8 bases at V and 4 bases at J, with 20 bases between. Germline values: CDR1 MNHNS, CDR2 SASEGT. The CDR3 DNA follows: TGTGCCAGCTTTGACACAGGCCTGCTCTCCTATGGCTACACCTTC. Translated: CASFDTGLLSYGYTF.

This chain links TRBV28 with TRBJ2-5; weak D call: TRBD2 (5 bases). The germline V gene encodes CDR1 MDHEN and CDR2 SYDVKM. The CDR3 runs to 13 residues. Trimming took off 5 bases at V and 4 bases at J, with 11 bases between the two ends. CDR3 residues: CASSLSVSETQYF. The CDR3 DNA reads TGTGCCAGCAGTCTTAGCGTCTCAGAGACCCAGTACTTC.

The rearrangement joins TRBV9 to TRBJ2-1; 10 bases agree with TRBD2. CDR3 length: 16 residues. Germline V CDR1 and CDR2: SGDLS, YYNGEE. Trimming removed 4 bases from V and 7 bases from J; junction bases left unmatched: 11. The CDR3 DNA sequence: TGTGCCAGCAGCTTCGGACTAGCGGCTAAGGGAAATGAGCAGTTCTTC. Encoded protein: CASSFGLAAKGNEQFF.

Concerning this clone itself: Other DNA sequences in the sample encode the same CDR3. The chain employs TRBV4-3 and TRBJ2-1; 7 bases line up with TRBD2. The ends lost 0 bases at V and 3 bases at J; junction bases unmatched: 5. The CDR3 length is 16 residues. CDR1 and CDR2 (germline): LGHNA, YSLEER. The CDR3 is CASSQDGLAVYNEQFF. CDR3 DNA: TGCGCCAGCAGCCAAGATGGCCTAGCGGTCTACAATGAGCAGTTCTTC.

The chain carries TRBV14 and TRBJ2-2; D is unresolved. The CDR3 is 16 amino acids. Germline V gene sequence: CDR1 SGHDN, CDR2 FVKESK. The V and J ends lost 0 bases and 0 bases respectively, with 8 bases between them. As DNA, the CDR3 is TGTGCCAGCAGCCAAGATTACAGCACGAACACCGGGGAGCTGTTTTTT. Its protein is CASSQDYSTNTGELFF.